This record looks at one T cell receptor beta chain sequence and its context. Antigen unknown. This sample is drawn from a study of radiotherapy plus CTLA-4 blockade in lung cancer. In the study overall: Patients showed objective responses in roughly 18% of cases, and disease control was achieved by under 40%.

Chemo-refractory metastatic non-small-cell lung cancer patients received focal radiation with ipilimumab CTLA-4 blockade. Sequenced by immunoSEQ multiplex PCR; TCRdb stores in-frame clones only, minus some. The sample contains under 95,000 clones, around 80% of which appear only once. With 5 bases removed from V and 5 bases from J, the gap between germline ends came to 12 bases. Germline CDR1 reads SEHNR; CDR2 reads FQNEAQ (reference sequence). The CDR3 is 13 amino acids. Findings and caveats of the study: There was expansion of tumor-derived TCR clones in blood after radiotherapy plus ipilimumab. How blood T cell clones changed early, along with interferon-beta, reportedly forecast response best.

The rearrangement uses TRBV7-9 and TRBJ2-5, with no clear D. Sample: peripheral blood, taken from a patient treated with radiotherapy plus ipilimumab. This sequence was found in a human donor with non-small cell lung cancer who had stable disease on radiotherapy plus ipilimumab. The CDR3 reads CASSPPGTETQYF. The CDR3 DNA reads TGTGCCAGCAGCCCCCCGGGTACGGAGACCCAGTACTTC.